This entry lists 16 T cell receptor beta chains sequenced from one sample in a study of tumor and adjacent non-tumor tissue in lung cancer. This sample's RNA came from whole unsorted tissue. The normal lung tissue was taken more than 3 cm from the tumor edge. Three rounds of nested PCR, following a modified ARM-PCR protocol, produced the TCRbeta library. One entry per CDR3 protein results from TCRdb running MiXCR on the multiplex PCR reads. The sample shows more than 35,000 distinct CDR3 sequences, more than 60% of them seen only once. The sample consisted of distant non-tumor lung tissue. Every receptor here comes from a woman aged 40 to 50 with non-small cell lung cancer.

This chain connects TRBV11-3 to TRBJ2-2; TRBD1 is a possible D gene (5 bases). Germline V gene lookup returns CDR1 SGHNT and CDR2 YENEEA. The CDR3 covers 14 residues. This CDR3 reads CTNSLHGADGELFF. The CDR3 region has the DNA TGTACCAACAGCTTACATGGGGCAGACGGGGAGCTGTTTTTT.

The chain employs TRBV4-2 and TRBJ2-2, with a tentative D call TRBD2 (6 bases). The V end lost 6 bases, the J end lost 14 bases, and 19 bases lay between the germline ends. CDR1 LGHNA and CDR2 YNFKEQ come from the germline V gene. The CDR3 covers 13 residues. CDR3 sequence: CASRGTPHGNLFF. The CDR3 coding sequence is TGTGCCAGCAGGGGGACTCCCCACGGGAATCTGTTTTTT.

This clonotype was detected many times. The rearrangement joins TRBV6-1 to TRBJ2-3; tentative D call: TRBD2 (7 bases). V lost 2 bases and J 0 bases, leaving 12 bases between the germline ends. The germline V gene has CDR1 MNHNS and CDR2 SASEGT. This CDR3 region has 16 residues. The CDR3 loop reads CASSEFAGASTDTQYF. The CDR3 DNA sequence: TGTGCCAGCAGTGAATTTGCGGGGGCTAGCACAGATACGCAGTATTTT.

On this clonotype: The missing conserved phenylalanine or tryptophan at the end of this CDR3 makes a read error likely. No DNA is shown, since the ends of the CDR3 on it are uncertain; the CDR3 is the one TCRdb lists. The rearrangement uses TRBV28 and TRBJ2-5; no check of the table's D call, TRBD2, against the DNA was made. Ends included, the CDR3 has 14 residues. Germline CDR1 reads MDHEN; CDR2 reads SYDVKM. CDR3 sequence reads: CASSLGKKTGGPDL.

With respect to this clonotype: One base away lies a much larger clone, so this may be a sequencing read error. V usage is TRBV13 and J usage is TRBJ1-2; D call uncertain. This CDR3 has 16 residues. Germline V gives CDR1 PRHDT, CDR2 FYEKMQ (reference sequence). The CDR3 DNA reads TGTGCCAGCAGCTTAGGGATAGGGAATGATAACTATGACTACACCTTC. Protein product: CASSLGIGNDNYDYTF.

A remark on this clonotype: The junction differs from germline at one of its ends, possibly a read error. This chain uses TRBV28 with TRBJ2-3; D not resolved. CDR1 is MDHEN and CDR2 is SYDVKM in the germline V gene. The CDR3 is made up of 12 amino acids. The CDR3 sequence: CTSKTSTDTQYF. The CDR3 nucleotides are TGTACCAGCAAGACTAGCACAGATACGCAGTATTTT.

Note on this clonotype: One junction end disagrees with the germline gene, perhaps due to a read error. The genes are TRBV11-3 and TRBJ2-7; 7 bases line up with TRBD1. The germline gives CDR1 SGHNT, CDR2 YENEEA. CDR3 length equals 16 residues. This CDR3 is CASSLDREKDSYEQYF. CDR3 DNA sequence: TGTGCTAGCAGCTTAGACAGGGAAAAAGACTCCTACGAGCAGTACTTC. Using reference TRBV11-3 and TRBJ2-7 for the parts outside the CDR3, the full variable domain is EAGVVQSPRYKIIEKKQPVAFWCNPISGHNTLYWYLQNLGQGPELLIRYENEEAVDDSQLPKDRFSAERLKGVDSTLKIQPAELGDSAVYLCASSLDREKDSYEQYFGPGTRLTVT.

This clonotype occurred many times. J is TRBJ2-7 and V is TRBV29-1, with D perhaps matching TRBD2 (6 bases). The CDR3 spans 15 residues. Between the trimmed V and J ends, which lost 1 base and 0 bases, there was a span of 13 bases. The germline CDR1 and CDR2 sequences are SQVTM and ANQGSEA. CDR3 amino acids: CSVEGVGSASYEQYF. The CDR3 nucleotides are TGCAGCGTTGAAGGGGTCGGGAGCGCCTCCTACGAGCAGTACTTC.

A note on this clonotype: Relative to the germline gene, one junction end is altered; a read error may explain this. The CDR3 region is CSARRAARSSYVQYF. CDR3 in DNA: TGCAGTGCTAGGCGGGCGGCTAGGAGCTCCTACGTGCAGTACTTC. The chain links TRBV20-1 to TRBJ2-7, with D maybe TRBD2 (5 bases). This CDR3 has 15 residues. Germline CDR1 reads DFQATT; CDR2 reads SNEGSKA (reference sequence).

In the case of this clonotype: This may come from a read error, since a much larger clone is one base off. The chain joins TRBV12-3 or TRBV12-4 to TRBJ2-1, with 8 bases identical to TRBD2. The CDR3 is made up of 12 amino acids. CDR3 residues: CSSSARGDEQFF. As DNA, the CDR3 is TGTTCCAGCAGTGCGCGGGGGGATGAGCAGTTCTTC.

For this clonotype: The junction departs from the called germline gene at one end, perhaps through a read error. The chain's CDR3 is CASCLKVPPTGDNEQFF. The CDR3 DNA follows: TGTGCCAGCTGCTTAAAAGTCCCGCCGACAGGGGACAATGAGCAGTTCTTC. The chain uses TRBV11-1 and TRBJ2-1, with 8 bases lining up with TRBD1. Germline CDR1 is SGHAT and CDR2 is FQDESV (reference sequence). This CDR3 is built from 17 residues.

Remarks on this clonotype: Possible read error: a much larger clone is one base away. The J gene is TRBJ2-5, the V gene TRBV20-1, with unresolved D. V was shortened by 0 bases and J by 2 bases, with 10 bases between the two germline ends. CDR1 is DFQATT and CDR2 is SNEGSKA in the germline V gene (reference sequence). The CDR3 loop spans 14 amino acids. The CDR3 reads CSARESNKQETQYF. The CDR3 coding sequence is TGCAGTGCTAGAGAGTCTAATAAGCAAGAGACCCAGTACTTC.

The chain combines TRBV4-1 with TRBJ2-7; 7 nucleotides align to TRBD2. Germline loops: CDR1 MGHRA, CDR2 YSYEKL. This CDR3 has 16 residues. The CDR3 is CASCQNPSAGVYEQYF. CDR3 nucleotide sequence: TGCGCTAGCTGCCAAAACCCGTCGGCGGGAGTCTACGAGCAGTACTTC.

The sample holds one count of this clonotype. The rearrangement uses TRBV12-3 or TRBV12-4 and TRBJ2-3, with 8 positions matching TRBD1. CDR3 size: 13 residues. V shed 3 bases, J shed 13 bases, and the junction held 9 bases outside the gene matches. The CDR3 DNA follows: TGTGCCAGCAGTTTCCAGTTGACAGGGGTGAAGTATTTT. Its protein product is CASSFQLTGVKYF.

A word on this clonotype: Because it lacks the conserved phenylalanine or tryptophan at the end, this CDR3 is likely a read error. The chain uses TRBV11-2 and TRBJ2-1; D is possibly TRBD1 or TRBD2 (5 bases each). Trimming took off 8 bases at V and 8 bases at J, with 19 bases between the two ends. This CDR3 contains 14 residues. Germline V gives CDR1 SGHAT, CDR2 FQNNGV. CDR3 in DNA: TGTGCCAGCTCACGAACGGGGACCGACGATGAGCAGTTCCTC. Its protein product is CASSRTGTDDEQFL.

This chain links TRBV11-3 with TRBJ2-1; no firm D call. Trimming cost V 1 base and J 5 bases, with 12 bases left between them. Per the germline V gene, CDR1 is SGHNT and CDR2 is YENEEA. CDR3 length: 15 amino acids. CDR3 DNA sequence: TGTGCCAGCAGCTTAGGCGTCCTCGCAGACAATGAGCAGTTCTTC. Translating it yields CASSLGVLADNEQFF.